Sequencing of this T cell receptor (beta chain) was carried out in a study of shared clonotypes between healthy human individuals. For the study at large: Each donor's CD8 memory used one plate, CD8 naive two, each CD4 subset three. Regarding the study as a whole: Approximately 5.1% was the fraction of naive CD4 clonotypes found shared across several donors. In contrast to clonotypes shared by all four donors, non-shared clonotypes had lower generation probabilities.

Assay: immunoSEQ multiplex PCR; the TCRdb copy retains only in-frame clones and omits some. Among a few million clones listed, 80% to 95% were seen once. To note about this clone: Its antigen is unknown.

Those who donated, Caucasian adults without exception, all lived in Nashville, Tennessee. This sequence originates from a man aged 18 to 29 in good health. Some clones in this sample may be carry-over from other donors' samples. Sequencing was performed on naive CD4+ T cells from PBMCs. Specified subset: CD45RA+ positively selected.

CDR3 nucleotide sequence: TGTGCCAGTAGTATCCCCTCAACAGGCCGCCACGAGCAGTACTTC. It translates to CASSIPSTGRHEQYF. The rearrangement uses TRBV19 and TRBJ2-7; TRBD1 is a possible D gene (5 bases). CDR1 is LNHDA and CDR2 is SQIVND in the germline V gene (reference sequence). The V and J ends lost 3 bases and 5 bases respectively, with 17 bases between them. The CDR3 consists of 15 residues.